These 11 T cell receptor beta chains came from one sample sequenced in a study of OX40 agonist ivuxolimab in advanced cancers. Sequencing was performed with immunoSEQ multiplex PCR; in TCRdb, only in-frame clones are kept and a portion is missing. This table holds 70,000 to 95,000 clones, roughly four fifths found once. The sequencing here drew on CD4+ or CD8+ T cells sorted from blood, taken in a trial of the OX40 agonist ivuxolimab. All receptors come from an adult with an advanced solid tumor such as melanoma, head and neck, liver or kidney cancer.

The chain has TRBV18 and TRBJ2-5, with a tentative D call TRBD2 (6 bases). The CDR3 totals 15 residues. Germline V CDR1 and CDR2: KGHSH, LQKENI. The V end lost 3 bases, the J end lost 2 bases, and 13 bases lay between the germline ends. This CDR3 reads CASSPRDTPQETQYF. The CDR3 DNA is TGTGCCAGCTCACCGCGGGATACCCCACAAGAGACCCAGTACTTC. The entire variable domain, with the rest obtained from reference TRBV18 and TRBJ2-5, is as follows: NAGVMQNPRHLVRRRGQEARLRCSPMKGHSHVYWYRQLPEEGLKFMVYLQKENIIDESGMPKERFSAEFPKEGPSILRIQQVVRGDSAAYFCASSPRDTPQETQYFGPGTRLLVL.

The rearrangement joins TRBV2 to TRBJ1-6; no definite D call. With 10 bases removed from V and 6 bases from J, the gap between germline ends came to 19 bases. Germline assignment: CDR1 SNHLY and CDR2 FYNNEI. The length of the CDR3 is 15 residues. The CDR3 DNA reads TGTGCCACCCACGACCTTAAAACCCCTAATTCACCCCTCCACTTT. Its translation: CATHDLKTPNSPLHF.

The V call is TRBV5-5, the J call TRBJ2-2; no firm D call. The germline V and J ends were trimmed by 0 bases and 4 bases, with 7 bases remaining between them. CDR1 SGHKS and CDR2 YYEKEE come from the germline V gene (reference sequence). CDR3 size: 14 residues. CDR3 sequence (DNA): TGTGCCAGCAGCTTGGGCGAGAGCACCGGGGAGCTGTTTTTT. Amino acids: CASSLGESTGELFF.

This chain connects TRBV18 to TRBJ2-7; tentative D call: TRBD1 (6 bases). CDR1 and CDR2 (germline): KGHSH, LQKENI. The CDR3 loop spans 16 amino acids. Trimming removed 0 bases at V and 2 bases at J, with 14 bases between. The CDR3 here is CASSPPVRDNAYEQYF. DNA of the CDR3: TGTGCCAGCTCACCACCTGTTCGGGACAACGCCTACGAGCAGTACTTC.

CDR3 bases: TGTGCCTGGAGTGTACACAGGTCCTACGAGCAGTACTTC. Amino acid sequence: CAWSVHRSYEQYF. The genes are TRBV30 and TRBJ2-7; the D gene is possibly TRBD1 (5 bases). Germline CDR1 reads GTSNPN; CDR2 reads SVGIG (reference sequence). This CDR3 contains 13 residues. Trimming left V 0 bases short and J 1 base short, with 7 bases between.

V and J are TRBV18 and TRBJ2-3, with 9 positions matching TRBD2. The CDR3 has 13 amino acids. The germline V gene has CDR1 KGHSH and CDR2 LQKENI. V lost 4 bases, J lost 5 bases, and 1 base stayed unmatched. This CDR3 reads CASSRTSVDTQYF. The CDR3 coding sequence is TGTGCCAGCTCACGGACTAGCGTAGATACGCAGTATTTT.

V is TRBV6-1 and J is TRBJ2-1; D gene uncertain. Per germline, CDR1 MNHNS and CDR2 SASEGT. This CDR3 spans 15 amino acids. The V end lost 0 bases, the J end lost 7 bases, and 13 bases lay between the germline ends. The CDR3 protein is CASSEATDGSNEQFF. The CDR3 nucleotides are TGTGCCAGCAGTGAAGCGACGGACGGGTCTAATGAGCAGTTCTTC.

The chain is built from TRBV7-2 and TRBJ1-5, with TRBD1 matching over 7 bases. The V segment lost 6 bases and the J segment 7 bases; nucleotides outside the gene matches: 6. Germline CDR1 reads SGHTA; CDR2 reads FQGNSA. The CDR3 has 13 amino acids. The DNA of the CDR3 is TGTGCCAGCAGTGACAGGGCAGGCCAGCCCCAGCATTTT. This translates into CASSDRAGQPQHF.

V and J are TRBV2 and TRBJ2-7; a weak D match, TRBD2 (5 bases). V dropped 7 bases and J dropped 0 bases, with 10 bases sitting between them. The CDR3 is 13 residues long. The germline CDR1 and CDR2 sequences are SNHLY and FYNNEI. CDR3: CASKERPSYEQYF. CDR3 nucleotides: TGTGCCAGCAAAGAGCGGCCCTCCTACGAGCAGTACTTC. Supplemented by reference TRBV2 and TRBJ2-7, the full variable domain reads EPEVTQTPSHQVTQMGQEVILRCVPISNHLYFYWYRQILGQKVEFLVSFYNNEISEKSEIFDDQFSVERPDGSNFTLKIRSTKLEDSAMYFCASKERPSYEQYFGPGTRLTVT.

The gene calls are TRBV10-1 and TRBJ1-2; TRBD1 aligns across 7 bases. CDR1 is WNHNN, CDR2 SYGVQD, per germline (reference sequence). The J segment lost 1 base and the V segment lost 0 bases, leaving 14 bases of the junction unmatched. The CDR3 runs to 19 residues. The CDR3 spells CASSESTRTGDDDNYGYTF. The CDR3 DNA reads TGCGCCAGCAGTGAGTCGACGCGGACAGGCGACGATGATAACTATGGCTACACCTTC.

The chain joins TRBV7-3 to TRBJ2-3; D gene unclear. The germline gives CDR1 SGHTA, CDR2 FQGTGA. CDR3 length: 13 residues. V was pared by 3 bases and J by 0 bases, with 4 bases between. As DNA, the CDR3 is TGTGCCAGCAGCTTTCAAAGCACAGATACGCAGTATTTT. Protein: CASSFQSTDTQYF. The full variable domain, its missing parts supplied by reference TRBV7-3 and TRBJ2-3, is GAGVSQTPSNKVTEKGKYVELRCDPISGHTALYWYRQSLGQGPEFLIYFQGTGAADDSGLPNDRFFAVRPEGSVSTLKIQRTERGDSAVYLCASSFQSTDTQYFGPGTRLTVL.